Listed here is a single T cell receptor beta chain. Its matching antigen is unknown. This specimen comes from a study of blood T cells in healthy people across ages. Looking at the study overall: Per every two T cells, about one barcoded beta molecule was captured by template switching. Study results and limitations: The long-lived group displayed more naive CD4+ cells, plus higher diversity, than the aged donors did.

Alongside a J-beta primer mix, a sample-barcoded 5' primer served in a second PCR lasting 7 to 11 cycles. TCRdb reanalysed the 5' RACE reads using MiXCR and keeps one entry per CDR3 protein. In the table there are roughly 1.4 million distinct CDR3 sequences, approximately 59% of which are singletons. The CDR3 is 17 residues long. The ends lost 4 bases at V and 7 bases at J; junction bases unmatched: 8. Per germline, CDR1 LGHNA and CDR2 YSLEER. At least 6 million PBMCs were isolated per sample. Sequenced sample: blood. V usage is TRBV4-3 and J usage is TRBJ2-1; 15 bases match TRBD2. The source is a man younger than 35 in good health. The CDR3 coding sequence is TGCGCCAGCAGCCCGGGCCTAGGGACTAGCGGGAGGAATGAGCAGTTCTTC. It translates to CASSPGLGTSGRNEQFF.